These 17 T cell receptor beta chains share one sample of origin, sequenced in a study of breast tumors, draining lymph nodes, adjacent tissues. TCRdb called the multiplex PCR reads again in MiXCR, with one record for every CDR3 protein. The sample has around 150,000 distinct CDR3 sequences, 20% to 25% seen once. The lymph nodes were axillary draining lymph nodes from breast cancer patients. Input material: axillary lymph node tissue. The receptor source for this set is a female donor with breast cancer. Some clones in this sample may be carry-over from other donors' samples.

In this sample, this clonotype turned up many times. The chain links TRBV29-1 to TRBJ2-7; TRBD1 aligns across 7 bases. Trimming took 7 bases from V and 7 from J; bases not matched to a gene: 13. CDR3 size: 13 residues. CDR1 SQVTM and CDR2 ANQGSEA come from the germline V gene. The CDR3 loop is CSGFPDRRLEQYF. The CDR3 nucleotides are TGCAGCGGGTTTCCGGACAGGCGGCTTGAGCAGTACTTC.

This clonotype was picked up many times. The J gene is TRBJ2-1, the V gene TRBV7-6, with D possibly being TRBD2 (5 bases). With 2 bases removed from V and 6 bases from J, the gap between germline ends came to 17 bases. From germline, CDR1 is SGHVS and CDR2 FNYEAQ. This CDR3 comprises 16 residues. CDR3 in DNA: TGTGCCAGCAGCTTAACCCCCGCCCCTAGCAGCAATGAGCAGTTCTTC. Its translation is CASSLTPAPSSNEQFF.

This clonotype came up many times. The genes are TRBV5-6 and TRBJ2-1, with D uncertain. Trimming removed 6 bases from V and 4 bases from J, with 14 bases in between. From germline, CDR1 is SGHDT and CDR2 YYEEEE. The CDR3 is 14 residues long. CDR3 region: CASTTPAVYNEQFF. The CDR3 DNA is TGTGCCAGCACCACCCCGGCGGTTTACAATGAGCAGTTCTTC.

The J gene is TRBJ2-1, the V gene TRBV3-1; 7 nucleotides align to TRBD1. TRBJ2-7 matches the DNA end more closely, so the J call is doubtful. The CDR3 runs to 16 residues. Per the germline V gene, CDR1 is LGHDT and CDR2 is YNNKEL (reference sequence). For the CDR3, the DNA is TGTGCCAGCAGCCCCCTTAGGAGACAGGGAAGTAATGAGCAGTACTTC. It is translated as CASSPLRRQGSNEQYF.

This clonotype was seen many times. This chain links TRBV2 with TRBJ1-2; D is unresolved. Germline V lookup: CDR1 SNHLY, CDR2 FYNNEI. V was clipped by 5 bases and J by 3 bases, with 4 bases between them. The CDR3 covers 11 residues. CDR3 sequence (DNA): TGTGCCAGCAGTCCCGACTATGGCTACACCTTC. This sequence encodes CASSPDYGYTF.

The sample holds many counts of this clonotype. This chain connects TRBV11-2 to TRBJ2-1; tentatively, D is TRBD1 (7 bases). The CDR3 runs to 12 residues. V was cut by 5 bases and J by 10 bases, with 12 bases left in between. Per the germline V gene, CDR1 is SGHAT and CDR2 is FQNNGV. The CDR3, as DNA: TGTGCCAGCAGCCCAGGGGGGCCGGAGCAGTTCTTC. Translation gives CASSPGGPEQFF. Full variable domain (missing parts from reference TRBV11-2 and TRBJ2-1): EAGVAQSPRYKIIEKRQSVAFWCNPISGHATLYWYQQILGQGPKLLIQFQNNGVVDDSQLPKDRFSAERLKGVDSTLKIQPAKLEDSAVYLCASSPGGPEQFFGPGTRLTVL.

This clonotype was seen repeatedly, ten times or more. This sequence joins TRBV6-1 and TRBJ2-5; 7 nucleotides align to TRBD1. V lost 5 bases and J lost 5; bases outside the gene matches: 8. Germline CDR1 is MNHNS and CDR2 is SASEGT. The CDR3 loop spans 14 amino acids. Written as DNA, the CDR3 is TGTGCCAGCAGTTCACAACAGGGGTCGGAGACCCAGTACTTC. It yields the protein CASSSQQGSETQYF.

This rearrangement joins TRBV28 to TRBJ2-7; D is unclear. CDR1 and CDR2 (germline): MDHEN, SYDVKM. The CDR3 extends over 15 amino acids. The germline V and J ends were trimmed by 4 bases and 4 bases, with 17 bases remaining between them. For the CDR3, the DNA is TGTGCCAGCAGTTCGGACCCCGTGAGGCGTTACGAGCAGTACTTC. Residues: CASSSDPVRRYEQYF. The complete variable domain, with remaining parts taken from reference TRBV28 and TRBJ2-7, reads DVKVTQSSRYLVKRTGEKVFLECVQDMDHENMFWYRQDPGLGLRLIYFSYDVKMKEKGDIPEGYSVSREKKERFSLILESASTNQTSMYLCASSSDPVRRYEQYFGPGTRLTVT.

The chain uses TRBV11-2 and TRBJ2-5; weak D call: TRBD1 (6 bases). The V and J ends lost 5 bases and 5 bases respectively, with 18 bases between them. The CDR3 sequence is 15 residues long. The germline gives CDR1 SGHAT, CDR2 FQNNGV. For the CDR3, the DNA is TGTGCCAGCAGCCCCGGCGGAGGCCAGGGGGAGACCCAGTACTTC. It encodes CASSPGGGQGETQYF. The whole variable domain, filled in from reference TRBV11-2 and TRBJ2-5, reads EAGVAQSPRYKIIEKRQSVAFWCNPISGHATLYWYQQILGQGPKLLIQFQNNGVVDDSQLPKDRFSAERLKGVDSTLKIQPAKLEDSAVYLCASSPGGGQGETQYFGPGTRLLVL.

The sample holds many counts of this clonotype. This sequence joins TRBV6-1 and TRBJ1-2, with D perhaps matching TRBD1 (6 bases). Germline loops: CDR1 MNHNS, CDR2 SASEGT. V dropped 0 bases and J dropped 5 bases, with 13 bases sitting between them. The CDR3 is 15 residues long. The CDR3 sequence is CASSEAGGPGYGYTF. The CDR3 nucleotides read TGTGCCAGCAGTGAAGCCGGGGGGCCGGGGTATGGCTACACCTTC.

This clonotype was detected ten times or more. This chain uses TRBV10-1 with TRBJ1-6; perhaps TRBD1 as D (5 bases). There are 13 residues in the CDR3. Trimming took 7 bases from V and 6 from J, leaving 10 bases between them. Per the germline V gene, CDR1 is WNHNN and CDR2 is SYGVQD (reference sequence). The CDR3 region is CASTGDLNSPLHF. Written as DNA, the CDR3 is TGCGCCAGCACGGGGGACCTTAATTCACCCCTCCACTTT.

The chain employs TRBV25-1 and TRBJ2-7, with D possibly matching TRBD2 (6 bases). This CDR3 is built from 12 residues. In germline, CDR1 is MGHDK, CDR2 SYGVNS. The ends were cut back, 7 bases at V and 1 base at J, with 8 bases in the middle. CDR3 coding DNA: TGTGCCAGCACAAGCGGGTCCTACGAGCAGTACTTC. Translating it yields CASTSGSYEQYF.

This clonotype was observed many times. The chain recombines TRBV11-2 with TRBJ2-3; unclear D gene. Between the trimmed V and J ends, which lost 0 bases and 1 base, there was a span of 8 bases. Germline V lookup: CDR1 SGHAT, CDR2 FQNNGV. This CDR3 spans 15 amino acids. The chain's CDR3 is CASSLDLGGTDTQYF. The CDR3 DNA reads as TGTGCCAGCAGCTTAGATCTTGGGGGCACAGATACGCAGTATTTT.

This clonotype appeared many times. The J gene is TRBJ2-3, the V gene TRBV6-1; D is undetermined. With 0 bases removed from V and 5 bases from J, the gap between germline ends came to 12 bases. Germline CDR1 MNHNS, CDR2 SASEGT. This CDR3 has 15 residues. In nucleotides, the CDR3 is TGTGCCAGCAGTGAAGCAGTCTATGCCGTAGATACGCAGTATTTT. Its protein product is CASSEAVYAVDTQYF.

A few counts support this clonotype. The chain employs TRBV30 and TRBJ2-2; 9 bases fit TRBD2. V lost 4 bases to trimming and J lost 7 bases; unmatched junction nucleotides: 4. Per germline, CDR1 GTSNPN and CDR2 SVGIG (reference sequence). The CDR3 loop spans 13 amino acids. CDR3 amino acids: CAWTGTSIGELFF. The CDR3 DNA reads TGTGCCTGGACCGGGACTAGCATCGGGGAGCTGTTTTTT. The variable domain in full, completed from reference TRBV30 and TRBJ2-2, reads SQTIHQWPATLVQPVGSPLSLECTVEGTSNPNLYWYRQAAGRGLQLLFYSVGIGQISSEVPQNLSASRPQDRQFILSSKKLLLSDSGFYLCAWTGTSIGELFFGEGSRLTVL.

This clonotype turned up a few times. This sequence joins TRBV19 and TRBJ1-5, with TRBD1 identical over 10 bases. V lost 10 bases and J lost 1; bases outside the gene matches: 7. This CDR3 spans 15 amino acids. Germline CDR1 reads LNHDA; CDR2 reads SQIVND (reference sequence). Here the CDR3 reads CATTGGLGSNQPQHF. The CDR3 DNA reads as TGTGCCACGACAGGGGGCTTAGGGAGCAATCAGCCCCAGCATTTT.

This clonotype was counted ten times or more. The J gene is TRBJ2-7, the V gene TRBV5-1, with D possibly matching TRBD1 (5 bases). V was clipped by 2 bases and J by 2 bases, with 8 bases between them. The CDR3 covers 13 residues. The germline CDR1 and CDR2 sequences are SGHRS and YFSETQ. The CDR3 nucleotides read TGCGCCAGCAGCTTCCAGGGCGCCTACGAGCAGTACTTC. It specifies CASSFQGAYEQYF. The variable domain in full, completed from reference TRBV5-1 and TRBJ2-7, reads KAGVTQTPRYLIKTRGQQVTLSCSPISGHRSVSWYQQTPGQGLQFLFEYFSETQRNKGNFPGRFSGRQFSNSRSEMNVSTLELGDSALYLCASSFQGAYEQYFGPGTRLTVT.